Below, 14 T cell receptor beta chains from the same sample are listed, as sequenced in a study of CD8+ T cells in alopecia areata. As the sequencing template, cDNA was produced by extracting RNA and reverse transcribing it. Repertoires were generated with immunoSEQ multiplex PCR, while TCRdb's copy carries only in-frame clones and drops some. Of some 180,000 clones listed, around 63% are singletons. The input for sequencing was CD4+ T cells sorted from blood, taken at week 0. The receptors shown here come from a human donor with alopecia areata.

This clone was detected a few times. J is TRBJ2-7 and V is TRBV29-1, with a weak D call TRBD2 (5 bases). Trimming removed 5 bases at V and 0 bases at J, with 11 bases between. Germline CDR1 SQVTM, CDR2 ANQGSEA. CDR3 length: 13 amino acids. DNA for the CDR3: TGCAGCGTTCGGGGATTGGGCTCCTACGAGCAGTACTTC. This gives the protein CSVRGLGSYEQYF.

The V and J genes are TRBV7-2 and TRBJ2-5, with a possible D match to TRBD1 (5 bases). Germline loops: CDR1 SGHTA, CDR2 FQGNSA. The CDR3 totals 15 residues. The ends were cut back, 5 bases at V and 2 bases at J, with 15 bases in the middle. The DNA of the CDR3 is TGTGCCAGCAGCGTGGACACGACCATTCAAGAGACCCAGTACTTC. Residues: CASSVDTTIQETQYF.

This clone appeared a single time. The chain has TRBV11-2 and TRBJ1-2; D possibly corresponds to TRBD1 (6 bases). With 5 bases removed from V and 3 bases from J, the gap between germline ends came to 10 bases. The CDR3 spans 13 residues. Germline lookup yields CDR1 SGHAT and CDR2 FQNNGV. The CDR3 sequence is CASSTDSYYGYTF. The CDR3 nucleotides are TGTGCCAGCAGCACGGACAGTTACTATGGCTACACCTTC.

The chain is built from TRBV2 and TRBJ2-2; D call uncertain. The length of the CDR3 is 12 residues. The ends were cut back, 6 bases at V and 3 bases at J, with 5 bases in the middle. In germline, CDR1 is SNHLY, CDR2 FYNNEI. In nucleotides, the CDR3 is TGTGCCAGCAGCGGTGACACCGGGGAGCTGTTTTTT. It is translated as CASSGDTGELFF. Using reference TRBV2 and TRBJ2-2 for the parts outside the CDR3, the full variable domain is EPEVTQTPSHQVTQMGQEVILRCVPISNHLYFYWYRQILGQKVEFLVSFYNNEISEKSEIFDDQFSVERPDGSNFTLKIRSTKLEDSAMYFCASSGDTGELFFGEGSRLTVL.

CDR3 bases: TGCGCCAGCAGCCAAGATCTTACACAAGGCTTTCGTGGCTACACCTTC. Encoded protein: CASSQDLTQGFRGYTF. The chain joins TRBV4-3 to TRBJ1-2; no clear D. The CDR3 runs to 16 residues. CDR1 LGHNA and CDR2 YSLEER come from the germline V gene. The V end lost 0 bases, the J end lost 7 bases, and 18 bases lay between the germline ends.

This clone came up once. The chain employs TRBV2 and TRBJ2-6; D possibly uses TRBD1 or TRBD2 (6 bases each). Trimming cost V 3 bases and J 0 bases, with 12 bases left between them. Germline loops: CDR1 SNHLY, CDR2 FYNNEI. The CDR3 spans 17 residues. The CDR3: CASSDGGRSSGANVLTF. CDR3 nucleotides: TGTGCCAGCAGTGACGGGGGCCGGAGCTCTGGGGCCAACGTCCTGACTTTC. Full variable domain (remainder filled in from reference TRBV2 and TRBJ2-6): EPEVTQTPSHQVTQMGQEVILRCVPISNHLYFYWYRQILGQKVEFLVSFYNNEISEKSEIFDDQFSVERPDGSNFTLKIRSTKLEDSAMYFCASSDGGRSSGANVLTFGAGSRLTVL.

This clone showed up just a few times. CDR3 region: CSVGGMYNEQFF. The CDR3 region has the DNA TGCAGCGTTGGAGGGATGTACAATGAGCAGTTCTTC. The V call is TRBV29-1, the J call TRBJ2-1; D possibly corresponds to TRBD2 (5 bases). Germline CDR1 and CDR2: SQVTM and ANQGSEA. V was clipped by 4 bases and J by 4 bases, with 8 bases between them. This CDR3 comprises 12 residues.

The CDR3 coding sequence is TGTGCCAGCAGACGTCCCGGGACAGGTTCCGAGGCTGAAGCTTTCTTT. It codes for CASRRPGTGSEAEAFF. This sequence joins TRBV14 and TRBJ1-1; TRBD1 aligns across 8 bases. V lost 6 bases, J lost 6 bases, and 15 bases stayed unmatched. CDR1 SGHDN and CDR2 FVKESK come from the germline V gene. The CDR3 is 16 amino acids.

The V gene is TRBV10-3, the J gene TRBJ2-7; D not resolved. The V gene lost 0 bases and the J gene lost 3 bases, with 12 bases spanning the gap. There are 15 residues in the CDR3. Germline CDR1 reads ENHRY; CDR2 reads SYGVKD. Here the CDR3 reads CAISESLTSGYEQYF. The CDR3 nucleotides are TGTGCCATCAGTGAGTCGTTAACCTCTGGCTACGAGCAGTACTTC.

CDR3 coding DNA: TGTGCCAGCAGGCCTGGCGGGCCGACGGGCAATGAGCAGTTCTTC. Protein sequence: CASRPGGPTGNEQFF. V usage is TRBV27 and J usage is TRBJ2-1, with D perhaps TRBD2 (5 bases). Germline CDR1 is MNHEY and CDR2 is SMNVEV (reference sequence). The V and J ends lost 6 bases and 6 bases respectively, with 18 bases between them. The CDR3 totals 15 residues.

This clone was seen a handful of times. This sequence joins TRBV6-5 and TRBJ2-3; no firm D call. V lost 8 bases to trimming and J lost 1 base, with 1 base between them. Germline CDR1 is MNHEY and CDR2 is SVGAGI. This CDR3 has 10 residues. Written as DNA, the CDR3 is TGTGCCAGCCGCACAGATACGCAGTATTTT. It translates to CASRTDTQYF.

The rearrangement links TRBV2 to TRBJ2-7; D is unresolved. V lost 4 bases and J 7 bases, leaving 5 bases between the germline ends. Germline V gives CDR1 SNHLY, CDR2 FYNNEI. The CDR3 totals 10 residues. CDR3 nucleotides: TGTGCCAGCAGTGTCCAGGAGCAGTACTTC. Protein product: CASSVQEQYF.

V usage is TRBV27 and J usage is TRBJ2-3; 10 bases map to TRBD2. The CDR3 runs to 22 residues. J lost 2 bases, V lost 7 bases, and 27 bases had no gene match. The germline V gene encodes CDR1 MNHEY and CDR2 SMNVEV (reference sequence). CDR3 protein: CASILGPYIIGYSGGPTDTQYF. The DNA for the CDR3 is TGTGCCAGCATTCTCGGTCCGTATATTATCGGCTATAGCGGGGGGCCCACAGATACGCAGTATTTT.

For the CDR3, the DNA is TGCAGCGTCAAACCACGCATCCTGGAGACCCAGTACTTC. This translates into CSVKPRILETQYF. V usage is TRBV29-1 and J usage is TRBJ2-5; the D is unclear. Germline values: CDR1 SQVTM, CDR2 ANQGSEA. This CDR3 region has 13 residues. Trimming pared 6 bases from V and 5 bases from J, leaving 16 bases between.